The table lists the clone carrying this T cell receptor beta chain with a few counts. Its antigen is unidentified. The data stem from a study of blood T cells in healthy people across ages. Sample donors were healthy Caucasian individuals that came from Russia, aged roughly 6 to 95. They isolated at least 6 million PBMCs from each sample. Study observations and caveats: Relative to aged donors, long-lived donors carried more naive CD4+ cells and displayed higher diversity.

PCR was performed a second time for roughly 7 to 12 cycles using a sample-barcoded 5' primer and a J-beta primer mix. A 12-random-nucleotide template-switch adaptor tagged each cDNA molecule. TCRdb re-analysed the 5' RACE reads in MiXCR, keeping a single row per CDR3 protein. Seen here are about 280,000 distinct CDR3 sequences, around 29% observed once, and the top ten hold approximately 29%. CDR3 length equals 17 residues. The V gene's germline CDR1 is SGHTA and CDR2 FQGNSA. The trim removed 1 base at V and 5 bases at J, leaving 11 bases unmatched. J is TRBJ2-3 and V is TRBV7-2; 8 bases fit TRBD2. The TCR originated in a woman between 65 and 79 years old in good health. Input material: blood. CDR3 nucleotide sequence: TGTGCCAGCAGCTTAGAGGCGACACTAGCGGTACTAGATACGCAGTATTTT. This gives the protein CASSLEATLAVLDTQYF. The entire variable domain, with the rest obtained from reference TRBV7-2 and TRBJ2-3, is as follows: GAGVSQSPSNKVTEKGKDVELRCDPISGHTALYWYRQSLGQGLEFLIYFQGNSAPDKSGLPSDRFSAERTGGSVSTLTIQRTQQEDSAVYLCASSLEATLAVLDTQYFGPGTRLTVL.